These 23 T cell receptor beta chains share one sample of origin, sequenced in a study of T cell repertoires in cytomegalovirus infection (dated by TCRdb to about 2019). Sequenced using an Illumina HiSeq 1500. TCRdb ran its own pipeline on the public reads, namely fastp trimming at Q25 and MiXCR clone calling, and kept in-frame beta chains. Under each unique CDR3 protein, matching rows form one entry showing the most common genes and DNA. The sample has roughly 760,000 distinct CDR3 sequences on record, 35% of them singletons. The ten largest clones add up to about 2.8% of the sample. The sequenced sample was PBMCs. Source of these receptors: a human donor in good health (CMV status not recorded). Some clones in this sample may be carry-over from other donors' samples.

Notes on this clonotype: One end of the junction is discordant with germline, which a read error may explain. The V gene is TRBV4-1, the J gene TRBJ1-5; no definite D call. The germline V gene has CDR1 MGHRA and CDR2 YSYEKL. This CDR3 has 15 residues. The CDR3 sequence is CSSSQEDRDNQPQHF. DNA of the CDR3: TGCTCCAGCAGCCAAGAGGATAGGGACAATCAGCCCCAGCATTTT.

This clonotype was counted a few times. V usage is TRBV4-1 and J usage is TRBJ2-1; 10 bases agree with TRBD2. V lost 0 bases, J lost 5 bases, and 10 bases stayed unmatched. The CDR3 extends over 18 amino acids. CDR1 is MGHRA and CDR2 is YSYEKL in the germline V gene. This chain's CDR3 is CASSQDELGLASHNEQFF. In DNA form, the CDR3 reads TGCGCCAGCAGCCAAGATGAGTTGGGACTAGCGTCCCACAATGAGCAGTTCTTC.

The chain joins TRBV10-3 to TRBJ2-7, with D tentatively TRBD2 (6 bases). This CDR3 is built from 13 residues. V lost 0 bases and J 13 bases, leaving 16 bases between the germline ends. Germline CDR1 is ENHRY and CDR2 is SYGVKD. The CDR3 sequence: CAISESDIGGHYF. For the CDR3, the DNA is TGTGCCATCAGTGAGTCGGACATCGGGGGTCATTACTTC.

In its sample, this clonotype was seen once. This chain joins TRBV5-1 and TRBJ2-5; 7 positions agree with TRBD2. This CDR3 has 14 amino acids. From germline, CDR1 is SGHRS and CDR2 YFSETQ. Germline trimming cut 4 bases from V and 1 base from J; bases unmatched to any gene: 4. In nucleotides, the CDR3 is TGCGCCAGCAGCCCGGGACTAACCCAAGAGACCCAGTACTTC. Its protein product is CASSPGLTQETQYF.

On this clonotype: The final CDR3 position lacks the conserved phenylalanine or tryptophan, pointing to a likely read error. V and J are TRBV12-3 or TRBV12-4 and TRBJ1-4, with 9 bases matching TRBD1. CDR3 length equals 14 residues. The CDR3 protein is CASSPTGGNEKLFC. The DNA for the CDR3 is TGTGCCAGCAGTCCGACAGGGGGTAATGAAAAGCTGTTTTGT.

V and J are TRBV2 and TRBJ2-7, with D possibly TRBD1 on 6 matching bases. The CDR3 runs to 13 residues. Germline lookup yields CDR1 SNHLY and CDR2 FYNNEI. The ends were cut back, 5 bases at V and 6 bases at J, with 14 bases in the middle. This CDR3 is CASSLGQVGEQYF. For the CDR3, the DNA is TGTGCCAGCAGTTTGGGACAAGTGGGCGAGCAGTACTTC.

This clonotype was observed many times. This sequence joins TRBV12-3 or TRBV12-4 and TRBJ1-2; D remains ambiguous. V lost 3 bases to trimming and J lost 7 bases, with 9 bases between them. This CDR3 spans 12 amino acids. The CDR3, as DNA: TGTGCCAGCAGTTTTGGGTTGCCTGGCTACACCTTC. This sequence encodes CASSFGLPGYTF.

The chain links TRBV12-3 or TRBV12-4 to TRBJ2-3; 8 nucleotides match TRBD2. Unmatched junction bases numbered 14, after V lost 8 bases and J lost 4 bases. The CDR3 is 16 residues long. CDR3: CASGDLGGALADTQYF. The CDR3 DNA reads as TGTGCCAGCGGTGACCTCGGGGGGGCCTTGGCAGATACGCAGTATTTT.

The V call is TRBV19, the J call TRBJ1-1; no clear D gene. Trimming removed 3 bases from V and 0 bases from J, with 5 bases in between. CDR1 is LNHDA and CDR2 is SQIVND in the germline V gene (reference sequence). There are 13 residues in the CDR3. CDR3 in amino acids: CASSIPLNTEAFF. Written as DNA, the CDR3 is TGTGCCAGTAGTATTCCACTGAACACTGAAGCTTTCTTT.

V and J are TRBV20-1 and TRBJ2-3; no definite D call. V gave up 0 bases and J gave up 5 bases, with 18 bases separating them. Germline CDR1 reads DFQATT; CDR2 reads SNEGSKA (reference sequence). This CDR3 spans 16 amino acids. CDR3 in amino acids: CSARDDAESDRDTQYF. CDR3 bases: TGCAGTGCTAGAGATGACGCCGAAAGTGATAGAGATACGCAGTATTTT.

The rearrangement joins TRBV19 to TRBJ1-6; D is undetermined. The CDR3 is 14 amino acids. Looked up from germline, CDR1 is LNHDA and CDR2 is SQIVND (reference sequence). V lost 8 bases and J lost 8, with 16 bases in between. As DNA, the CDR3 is TGTGCCAGTTCCTTCCTCGGACCATATTCACCCCTCCACTTT. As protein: CASSFLGPYSPLHF.

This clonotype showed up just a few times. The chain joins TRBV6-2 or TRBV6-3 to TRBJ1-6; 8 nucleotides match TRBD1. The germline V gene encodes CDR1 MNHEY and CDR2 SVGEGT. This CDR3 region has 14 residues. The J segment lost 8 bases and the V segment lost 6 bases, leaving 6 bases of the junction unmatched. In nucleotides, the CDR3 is TGTGCCAGCAGCTTACAGGGGGGAGATTCACCCCTCCACTTT. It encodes CASSLQGGDSPLHF.

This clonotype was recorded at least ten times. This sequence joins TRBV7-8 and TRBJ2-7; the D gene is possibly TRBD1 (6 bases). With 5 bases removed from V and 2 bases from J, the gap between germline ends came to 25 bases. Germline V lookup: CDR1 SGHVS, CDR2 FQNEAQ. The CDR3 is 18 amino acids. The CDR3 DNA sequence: TGTGCCAGCAGCGCCCAGATTCACAGGGAAGAATCGACCTACGAGCAGTACTTC. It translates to CASSAQIHREESTYEQYF.

The DNA for the CDR3 is TGTGCCAGCGGACGGGGACTAGCCGTAGTAAATGAGCAGTTCTTC. It encodes CASGRGLAVVNEQFF. The chain joins TRBV28 to TRBJ2-1; 9 positions match TRBD2. CDR1 is MDHEN and CDR2 is SYDVKM in the germline V gene. J gave up 7 bases and V 8 bases, and 12 bases lay outside the gene matches. The CDR3 consists of 15 residues.

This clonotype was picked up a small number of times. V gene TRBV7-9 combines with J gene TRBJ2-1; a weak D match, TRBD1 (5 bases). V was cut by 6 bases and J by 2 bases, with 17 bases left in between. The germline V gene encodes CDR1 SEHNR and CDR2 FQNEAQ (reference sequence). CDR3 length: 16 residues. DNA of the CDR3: TGTGCCAGCAGTCCCGCAGGCAGGGCGACCTACAATGAGCAGTTCTTC. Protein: CASSPAGRATYNEQFF.

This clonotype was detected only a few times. The CDR3 DNA follows: TGTGCCAGTAGGCTGTCTTCCGGGGGCAGCTATGGCTACACCTTC. It codes for CASRLSSGGSYGYTF. V gene TRBV19 combines with J gene TRBJ1-2; maybe TRBD1 (6 bases). The CDR3 extends over 15 amino acids. CDR1 and CDR2 from the germline V gene are LNHDA and SQIVND (reference sequence). The V and J ends lost 6 bases and 4 bases respectively, with 18 bases between them.

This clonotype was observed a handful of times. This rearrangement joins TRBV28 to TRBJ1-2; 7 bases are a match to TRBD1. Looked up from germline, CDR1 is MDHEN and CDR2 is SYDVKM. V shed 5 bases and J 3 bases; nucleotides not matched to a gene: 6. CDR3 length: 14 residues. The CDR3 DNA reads TGTGCCAGCAGTGTGCGACAGGGTCACTATGGCTACACCTTC. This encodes CASSVRQGHYGYTF.

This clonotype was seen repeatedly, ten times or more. The CDR3 protein is CASSLLPGGHEQYF. CDR3 DNA sequence: TGTGCCAGCAGCTTATTACCTGGGGGGCACGAGCAGTACTTC. V and J are TRBV7-2 and TRBJ2-7, with D possibly called TRBD1 or TRBD2 (6 bases each). V gave up 2 bases and J gave up 5 bases, with 13 bases separating them. CDR3 length: 14 residues. The germline CDR1 and CDR2 sequences are SGHTA and FQGNSA.

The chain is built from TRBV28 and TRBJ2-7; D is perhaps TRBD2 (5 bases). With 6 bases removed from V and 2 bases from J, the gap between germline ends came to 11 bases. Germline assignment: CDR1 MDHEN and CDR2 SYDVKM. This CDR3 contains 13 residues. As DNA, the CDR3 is TGTGCCAGCAGCACTAGACGAACCTACGAGCAGTACTTC. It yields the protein CASSTRRTYEQYF.

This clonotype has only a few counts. The CDR3 region is CASSFSPNTGYTF. For the CDR3, the DNA is TGTGCCAGCAGTTTCTCCCCGAATACAGGCTACACCTTC. The rearrangement uses TRBV12-3 or TRBV12-4 and TRBJ1-2, with unresolved D. Trimming pared 3 bases from V and 8 bases from J, leaving 13 bases between. The CDR3 is made up of 13 amino acids.

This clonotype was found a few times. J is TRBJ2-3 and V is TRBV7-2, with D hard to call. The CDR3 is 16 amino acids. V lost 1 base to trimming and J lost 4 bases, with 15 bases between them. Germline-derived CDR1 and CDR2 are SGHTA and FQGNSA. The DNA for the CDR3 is TGTGCCAGCAGCTTAGAGCCAGGACCTTGGGCAGATACGCAGTATTTT. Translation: CASSLEPGPWADTQYF.

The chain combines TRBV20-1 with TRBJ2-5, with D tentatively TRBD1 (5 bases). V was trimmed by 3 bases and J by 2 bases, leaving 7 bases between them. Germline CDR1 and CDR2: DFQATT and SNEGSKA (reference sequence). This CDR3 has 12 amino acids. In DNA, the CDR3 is TGCAGTGCTAGCCGACAGCAAGAGACCCAGTACTTC. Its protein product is CSASRQQETQYF.

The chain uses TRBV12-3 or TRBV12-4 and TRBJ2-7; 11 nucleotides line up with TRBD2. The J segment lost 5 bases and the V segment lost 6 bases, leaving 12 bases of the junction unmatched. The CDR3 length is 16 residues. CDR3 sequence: CASSSIAGGPGHEQYF. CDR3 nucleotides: TGTGCCAGCAGCTCGATAGCGGGAGGGCCGGGGCACGAGCAGTACTTC.